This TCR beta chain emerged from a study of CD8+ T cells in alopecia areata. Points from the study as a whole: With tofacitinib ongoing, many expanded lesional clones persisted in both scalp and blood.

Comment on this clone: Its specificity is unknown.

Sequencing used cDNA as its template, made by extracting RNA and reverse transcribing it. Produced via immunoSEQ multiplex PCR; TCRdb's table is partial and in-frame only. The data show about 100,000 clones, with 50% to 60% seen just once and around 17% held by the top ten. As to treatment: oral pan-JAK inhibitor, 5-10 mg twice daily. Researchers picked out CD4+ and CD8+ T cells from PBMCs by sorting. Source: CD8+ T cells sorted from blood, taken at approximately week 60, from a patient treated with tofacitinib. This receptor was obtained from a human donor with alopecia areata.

The CDR3 sequence is CAWREYRAEAFF. The CDR3 DNA follows: TGTGCCTGGAGAGAATACAGGGCTGAAGCTTTCTTT. The chain uses TRBV30 and TRBJ1-1; D might be TRBD1 (6 bases). V was shortened by 3 bases and J by 6 bases, with 11 bases between the two germline ends. Germline CDR1 and CDR2: GTSNPN and SVGIG (reference sequence). The CDR3 sequence is 12 residues long.